The 6 T cell receptor beta chains given below trace back to one sample, sequenced in a study of control samples from healthy donors and cancer patients. The assay was immunoSEQ multiplex PCR, and TCRdb's table has in-frame clones only and misses some. Of 50,000 or so clones listed, roughly 94% are singletons. The material sequenced was blood. These TCRs come from a man in his thirties or forties in good health.

This chain connects TRBV5-6 to TRBJ1-2; 11 nucleotides line up with TRBD1. V lost 7 bases to trimming and J lost 4 bases; unmatched junction nucleotides: 3. The germline V gene encodes CDR1 SGHDT and CDR2 YYEEEE. The CDR3 is 13 residues long. The CDR3 nucleotides are TGTGCCAGCCAGGGGACAGGGGGCTATGGCTACACCTTC. Translating gives CASQGTGGYGYTF.

Only one count was recorded for this clone. V is TRBV21-1 and J is TRBJ2-5; the table's D call of TRBD2 was not tested on the DNA. TRBV21-1 has pseudogene status. The CDR3 totals 15 residues. The CDR3: CASSKAKGGEETQYF. The CDR3 DNA sequence: TGTGCCAGCAGCAAAGCGAAGGGAGGGGAAGAGACCCAGTACTTC.

The chain is built from TRBV28 and TRBJ2-5, with a tentative D call TRBD2 (6 bases). The V gene's germline CDR1 is MDHEN and CDR2 SYDVKM. Between the trimmed V and J ends, which lost 6 bases and 0 bases, there was a span of 11 bases. This CDR3 has 14 amino acids. The DNA of the CDR3 is TGTGCCAGCAGCATTGGAGGGTACCAAGAGACCCAGTACTTC. It is translated as CASSIGGYQETQYF.

The genes are TRBV19 and TRBJ2-2, with no clear D. Per the germline V gene, CDR1 is LNHDA and CDR2 is SQIVND (reference sequence). Trimming removed 7 bases from V and 0 bases from J, with 9 bases in between. This CDR3 contains 14 residues. The CDR3 DNA follows: TGTGCCAGTATCCGAAACGCGAACACCGGGGAGCTGTTTTTT. This encodes CASIRNANTGELFF.

This chain links TRBV28 with TRBJ2-3, with 10 bases aligning to TRBD2. There are 15 residues in the CDR3. Germline V gene data show CDR1 as MDHEN and CDR2 as SYDVKM. After removal of 5 bases from V and 4 bases from J, the junction contained 6 bases not matched to a gene. CDR3 sequence (DNA): TGTGCCAGCAGTGCGCCTAGCGGGAGAGCAGATACGCAGTATTTT. It yields the protein CASSAPSGRADTQYF.

This chain's CDR3 is CASSLAPRHRGWEAGSYNEQFF. DNA of the CDR3: TGTGCCAGCAGCTTAGCCCCACGGCACAGGGGGTGGGAAGCGGGGTCCTACAATGAGCAGTTCTTC. The chain combines TRBV7-2 with TRBJ2-1; D might be TRBD1 (8 bases). V was pared by 0 bases and J by 1 base, with 28 bases between. Germline CDR1 is SGHTA and CDR2 is FQGNSA. The CDR3 sequence is 22 residues long.